This TCR beta chain emerged from a study of T cell responses to AZD1222 COVID-19 vaccine. Details on this clone: What it recognizes is unknown.

Clones were sequenced by immunoSEQ multiplex PCR, and TCRdb holds only the in-frame ones, with some missing. The data show approximately 160,000 clones, 75% to 95% seen once. This CDR3 region has 15 residues. General study points: Spike was spanned by vaccine-associated CD4 TCRs, with dominance at 160-218 and 743-854. Repertoires were obtained solely post-peak T cell response. The study found Spike-specific TCR breadth and depth rose after two AZD1222 doses. In the spike-specific TCR repertoire, nearly half reportedly target unmutated variant regions.

The gene calls are TRBV12-2 and TRBJ1-5; the D call TRBD1 from the table was never checked on the DNA. TRBV12-2 corresponds to a pseudogene. Here the sequenced sample was peripheral blood, taken on day 0 of AZD1222 vaccination. This receptor was identified in an adult in good health. The CDR3 spells CASRLAGQGDQPQHF. CDR3 DNA: TGTGCAAGTCGCTTAGCGGGACAGGGTGATCAGCCCCAGCATTTT.